This T cell receptor beta chain was recovered during a study of T cell responses to AZD1222 COVID-19 vaccine. Findings of the study overall: The study found Spike-specific TCR breadth and depth rose after two AZD1222 doses. Scientists sampled the repertoires only once the peak T cell response had passed.

Generated by immunoSEQ multiplex PCR, the TCRdb table keeps only in-frame clones and is missing some. This table holds about 140,000 clones, approximately 90% found once. V was trimmed by 2 bases and J by 0 bases, leaving 1 base between them. The CDR3 is 11 residues long. CDR1 GTSNPN and CDR2 SVGIG come from the germline V gene (reference sequence). Second-dose recipients at about 4 or about 12 weeks were treated as one pooled group. Notes on this clone: The antigen is undetermined.

This chain connects TRBV30 to TRBJ1-2; D uncertain. This clonotype was sampled from an adult who received the AZD1222 COVID-19 vaccine. The sequenced sample was peripheral blood, obtained 28 days after the second AZD1222 dose. CDR3 coding DNA: TGTGCCTGGAGTTCTAACTATGGCTACACCTTC. Translated, it gives CAWSSNYGYTF.